The sequence of this T cell receptor beta chain was determined in a study of human T cells and chemical hapten exposure. Study overall: Sensitization involved placing 2% DPC onto a 2 cm by 2 cm region of upper inner arm skin. Readings were taken at 6 days from patch tests that had applied 0.01% DPC to the upper back. Alopecia areata, totalis or universalis affected patients who were mostly female. Diphenylcyclopropenone doses were given weekly to the scalps of patients across the approximately 24-week study.

TCRdb passed the RACE reads through MiXCR, listing each CDR3 protein once. The table has 380,000 or so distinct CDR3 sequences, 4.5% to 7% seen once. Time point described: pre-sensitization, week 0. The treatment is: therapeutic diphenylcyclopropenone sensitization with weekly scalp DPC. CDR1 is LGHNA, CDR2 YNFKEQ, per germline. This CDR3 contains 14 residues. V lost 0 bases to trimming and J lost 3 bases, with 8 bases between them. The TCR sequence derives from a woman younger than 30 with alopecia areata. Some clones in this sample may be carry-over from other donors' samples. This specimen consisted of whole blood, obtained in connection with sensitization to the hapten diphenylcyclopropenone (DPC). The chain recombines TRBV4-2 with TRBJ1-1; no firm D call. CDR3 residues: CASSQDWGDTEAFF. The CDR3 nucleotides read TGTGCCAGCAGCCAAGATTGGGGAGACACTGAAGCTTTCTTT.